These T cell receptor beta chains were read from a single sample in a study of blood T cell repertoires in COVID-19. The table came from immunoSEQ multiplex PCR; TCRdb's copy has only in-frame clones and leaves some out. The sample shows some 180,000 clones, approximately 83% of them seen only once. The material sequenced was peripheral blood. These TCRs come from a woman aged 35 to 49 with COVID-19, enrolled during active disease. The CDR3 runs from the conserved cysteine through the conserved F or W. A D gene is named only where the DNA matches it firmly. Some rows have no size entry. The others give once, few or many, or a class for an expanded clone.

TRBV7-2,TRBD1,NA,TRBJ1-5,TGTGCCAGCAGCTCGGACAGGGGACAGCCCCAGCATTTT,CASSSDRGQPQHF
TRBV4-2,TRBD1,NA,TRBJ2-7,TGTGCCAGCAGCCAAGGGGACAGGGGCTCCTACGAGCAGTACTTC,CASSQGDRGSYEQYF
TRBV3-1/TRBV3-2,TRBD2,once,TRBJ2-2,TGTGCCAGCAGCCAAGTTAGCGGGGGATCCACCGGGGAGCTGTTTTTT,CASSQVSGGSTGELFF
TRBV5-1,TRBD1,once,TRBJ1-4,TGCGCCAGCAGGCCCCGGGACAGGAATGAAAAACTGTTTTTT,CASRPRDRNEKLFF
TRBV27,NA,NA,TRBJ2-7,TGTGCCACCGGGGGGCTATACGAGCAGTACTTC,CATGGLYEQYF
TRBV19,NA,NA,TRBJ2-7,TGTGCCAGTACCCCTAGGGGGTCAAGCTCCTACGAGCAGTACTTC,CASTPRGSSSYEQYF
TRBV5-1,NA,NA,TRBJ1-1,TGCGCCAGCAGCTTGGTAGCACAGAACACTGAAGCTTTCTTT,CASSLVAQNTEAFF
TRBV10-3,NA,NA,TRBJ2-2,TGTGCCATTCAGACGGTCTCGGGCGGGGAGCTGTTTTTT,CAIQTVSGGELFF
TRBV9,TRBD1,NA,TRBJ2-7,TGTGCCAGCAGCCTGGGACAGGTCGGACCCTACGAGCAGTACTTC,CASSLGQVGPYEQYF
TRBV6-5,NA,NA,TRBJ1-1,TGTGCCAGCAGAATGACAGACTTGAACACTGAAGCTTTCTTT,CASRMTDLNTEAFF
TRBV5-5,TRBD2,NA,TRBJ2-1,TGTGCCAGCAGTTTCGTAGCGGGAGAATACAATGAGCAGTTCTTC,CASSFVAGEYNEQFF
TRBV6-5,NA,NA,TRBJ1-4,TGTGCCAGCAGTTACTTCGGGGGGCGGGAAAAACTGTTTTTT,CASSYFGGREKLFF
TRBV4-1,TRBD1,NA,TRBJ1-2,TGCGCCAGCAGCCAGACAGGGACCGGCTACACCTTC,CASSQTGTGYTF
TRBV15,NA,NA,TRBJ2-3,TGTGCCACCAGCAGAGATCCCCGAGGGACAGATACGCAGTATTTT,CATSRDPRGTDTQYF
TRBV28,NA,NA,TRBJ1-2,TGTGCCAGCCGAAAGCAGACATATGGCTACACCTTC,CASRKQTYGYTF
TRBV11-2,TRBD2,NA,TRBJ2-7,TGTGCCAGCAGCTTGACTAGCGGGGCCTACGAGCAGTACTTC,CASSLTSGAYEQYF
TRBV19,NA,NA,TRBJ2-7,TGTGCCAGTAGTATACCCGGGACATACTACGAGCAGTACTTC,CASSIPGTYYEQYF
TRBV6-4,TRBD2,NA,TRBJ2-1,TGTGCCAGCAGTGACGGGACTAGCGGGGACAATGAGCAGTTCTTC,CASSDGTSGDNEQFF
TRBV5-1,NA,once,TRBJ1-2,TGCGCCAGCAGCTTGGCCGCCGGGGATATTAGGGGCTACACCTTC,CASSLAAGDIRGYTF
TRBV11-2,NA,NA,TRBJ1-1,TGTGCCAGCAGCGCGGGGGTGGGCACTGAAGCTTTCTTT,CASSAGVGTEAFF
TRBV27,TRBD1,NA,TRBJ1-4,TGTGCCAGCAGCCCGGGACAGGGACTCCCCAAACGGGAAAAACTGTTTTTT,CASSPGQGLPKREKLFF
TRBV6-1,NA,NA,TRBJ2-5,TGTGCCAGCAGTGAAAGGAGTTGGGAGACCCAGTACTTC,CASSERSWETQYF
TRBV10-2,NA,NA,TRBJ1-6,TGCGCCTTAACCAAGGGGGATCAGAATTCACCCCTCCACTTT,CALTKGDQNSPLHF
TRBV5-4,TRBD2,NA,TRBJ2-1,TGTGCCAGCAGCTTGGGGAGCGGGGATCACAATGAGCAGTTCTTC,CASSLGSGDHNEQFF
TRBV21-1,NA,NA,TRBJ2-2,TGTGCCAGCAGCAAAGCTTCTGGAAAGACAGGGAAAAAGAACACCGGGGAGCTGTTTTTT,CASSKASGKTGKKNTGELFF
TRBV4-1,TRBD1,NA,TRBJ1-3,TGCGCCAGCAGCCCATGGACAGGGTCTGGAAACACCATATATTTT,CASSPWTGSGNTIYF
TRBV10-1,TRBD1,NA,TRBJ2-7,TGCGCCAGCAGTGAGGGGACAGGGGGCAAGGACGAGCAGTACTTC,CASSEGTGGKDEQYF
TRBV10-3,TRBD1,NA,TRBJ2-2,TGTGCCATCAGTGAGGGGACAGCAAACACCGGGGAGCTGTTTTTT,CAISEGTANTGELFF
TRBV18,NA,NA,TRBJ2-2,TGTGCCAGTACACGAAAAGCGGACACCGGGGAGCTGTTTTTT,CASTRKADTGELFF
TRBV5-1,NA,NA,TRBJ1-1,TGCGCCAGCAGCTTGGAAGTGCGAACTGAAGCTTTCTTT,CASSLEVRTEAFF
TRBV18,TRBD1,NA,TRBJ2-6,TGTGCCAGCTCACCCCCGGGACAGGGTGCCGGGGCCAACGTCCTGACTTTC,CASSPPGQGAGANVLTF
TRBV5-3,TRBD2,NA,TRBJ2-3,TGTGCCAGAAGCTTGTTCCCCCGACCGGGACTAGCGGGCACAGATACGCAGTATTTT,CARSLFPRPGLAGTDTQYF
TRBV5-1,NA,NA,TRBJ2-1,TGCGCCAGCAGCTCACAGGGTCCCCCCTACAATGAGCAGTTCTTC,CASSSQGPPYNEQFF
TRBV19,TRBD1,once,TRBJ1-4,TGTGCCAGTAGTATGACTGACAGGGGCGGCGAAAAACTGTTTTTT,CASSMTDRGGEKLFF
TRBV13,TRBD1,NA,TRBJ1-2,TGTGCCAGCAGACGACCGGGACAGGGGGATGGCTACACCTTC,CASRRPGQGDGYTF
TRBV5-1,TRBD1,NA,TRBJ1-2,TGCGCCAGCAGCTTGAGACAGGGGGCAGGAGGCTACACCTTC,CASSLRQGAGGYTF
TRBV18,NA,NA,TRBJ2-7,TGTGCCAGCTCAAGCGGACTAAGTGCCGAGCAGTACTTC,CASSSGLSAEQYF
TRBV5-1,NA,NA,TRBJ2-3,TGCGCCAGCAGCTTGGTTCCGGGGGTCGCGACAGATACGCAGTATTTT,CASSLVPGVATDTQYF
TRBV20-1,NA,NA,TRBJ1-1,TGCAGTGCTAGTTTGGTGGCAGGGGTGAACACTGAAGCTTTCTTT,CSASLVAGVNTEAFF
TRBV27,TRBD2,NA,TRBJ2-7,TGTGCCAGCAGTTTCCAGCGGGACTTCTACGAGCAGTACTTC,CASSFQRDFYEQYF
TRBV29-1,NA,NA,TRBJ1-1,TGCAGCGTGTTTTCGGTAAACACTGAAGCTTTCTTT,CSVFSVNTEAFF
TRBV5-1,NA,once,TRBJ2-1,TGCGCCAGTTCGACTCTTGAATACAATGAGCAGTTCTTC,CASSTLEYNEQFF
TRBV23-1,TRBD1,NA,TRBJ1-5,TGCGCCAGCAGTCGACCACAGGGGGCAGATCAGCCCCAGCATTTT,CASSRPQGADQPQHF
TRBV11-2,NA,NA,TRBJ1-2,TGTGCCAGCAGCTTAGCCCAGGGCAATGGCTACACCTTC,CASSLAQGNGYTF
TRBV7-2,NA,NA,TRBJ2-7,TGTGCCAGCAGCTTCGGGGTGGGCGGCTACGAGCAGTACTTC,CASSFGVGGYEQYF
TRBV6-5,NA,NA,TRBJ1-2,TGTGCCAGCAGTTACGCAGGGGCCTATGGCTACACCTTC,CASSYAGAYGYTF
TRBV27,NA,NA,TRBJ2-3,TGTGCCAGCAGTCGGGAGTACCCCTCGGGTGAAGATACGCAGTATTTT,CASSREYPSGEDTQYF
TRBV2,NA,NA,TRBJ2-2,TGTGCCAGCAGGGGACTCGCCAACACCGGGGAGCTGTTTTTT,CASRGLANTGELFF
TRBV27,NA,once,TRBJ2-7,TGTGCCAGCAGTAGAAAACAACAGAACTCCTACGAGCAGTACTTC,CASSRKQQNSYEQYF